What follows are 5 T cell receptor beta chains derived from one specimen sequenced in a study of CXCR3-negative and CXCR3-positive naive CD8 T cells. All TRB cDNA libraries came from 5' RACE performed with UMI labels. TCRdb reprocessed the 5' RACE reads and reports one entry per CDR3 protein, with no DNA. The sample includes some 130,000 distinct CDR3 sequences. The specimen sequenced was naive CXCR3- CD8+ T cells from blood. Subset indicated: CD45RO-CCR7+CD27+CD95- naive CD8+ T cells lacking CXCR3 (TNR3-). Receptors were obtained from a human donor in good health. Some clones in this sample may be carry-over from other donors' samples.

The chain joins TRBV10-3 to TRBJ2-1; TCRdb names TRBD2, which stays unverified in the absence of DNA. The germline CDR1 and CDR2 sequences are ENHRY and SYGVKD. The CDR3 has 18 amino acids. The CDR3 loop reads CAIKQGLAGGRLYNEQFF.

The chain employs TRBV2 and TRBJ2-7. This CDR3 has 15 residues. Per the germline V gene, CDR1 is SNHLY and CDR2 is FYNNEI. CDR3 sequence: CASSDVADLSYEQYF.

The CDR3 here is CASSGSPYMNTEAFF. V gene TRBV25-1 combines with J gene TRBJ1-1. Germline CDR1 MGHDK, CDR2 SYGVNS. The CDR3 length is 15 residues.

CDR3 in amino acids: CASSSLVDRVYNEQFF. V is TRBV3-1 and J is TRBJ2-1; TCRdb calls TRBD1, which cannot be checked without DNA. The V gene's germline CDR1 is LGHDT and CDR2 YNNKEL (reference sequence). The CDR3 covers 16 residues.

The CDR3 loop is CASSSGLAYNEQFF. The chain carries TRBV12-3 or TRBV12-4 and TRBJ2-1; TCRdb's D gene call, TRBD2, goes unchecked for lack of DNA. This CDR3 is built from 14 residues.